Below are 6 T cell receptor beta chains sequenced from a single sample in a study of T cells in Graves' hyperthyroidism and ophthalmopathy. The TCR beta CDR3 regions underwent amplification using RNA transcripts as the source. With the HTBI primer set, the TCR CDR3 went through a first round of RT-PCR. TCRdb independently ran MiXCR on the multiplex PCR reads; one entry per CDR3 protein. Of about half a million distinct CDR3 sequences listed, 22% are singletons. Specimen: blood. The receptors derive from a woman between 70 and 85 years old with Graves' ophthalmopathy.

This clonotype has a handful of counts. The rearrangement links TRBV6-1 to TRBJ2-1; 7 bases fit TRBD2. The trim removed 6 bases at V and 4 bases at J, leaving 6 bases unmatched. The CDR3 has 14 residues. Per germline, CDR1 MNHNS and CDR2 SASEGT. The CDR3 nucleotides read TGTGCCAGCAGGCCACTAGCGACATACAATGAGCAGTTCTTC. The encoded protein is CASRPLATYNEQFF.

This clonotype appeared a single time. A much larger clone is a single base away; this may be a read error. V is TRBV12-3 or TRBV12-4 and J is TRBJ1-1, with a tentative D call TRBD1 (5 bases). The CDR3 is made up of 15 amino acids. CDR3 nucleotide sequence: TGTGCCAGCAGTGACCCCGGGACGGGGAACACTGAAACTTTCTTT. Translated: CASSDPGTGNTETFF.

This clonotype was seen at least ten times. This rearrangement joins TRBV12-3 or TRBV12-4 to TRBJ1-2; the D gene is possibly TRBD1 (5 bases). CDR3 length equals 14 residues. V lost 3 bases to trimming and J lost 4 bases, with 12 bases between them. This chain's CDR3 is CASSLGGNVYGYTF. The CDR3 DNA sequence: TGTGCCAGCAGTTTGGGGGGAAATGTCTATGGCTACACCTTC.

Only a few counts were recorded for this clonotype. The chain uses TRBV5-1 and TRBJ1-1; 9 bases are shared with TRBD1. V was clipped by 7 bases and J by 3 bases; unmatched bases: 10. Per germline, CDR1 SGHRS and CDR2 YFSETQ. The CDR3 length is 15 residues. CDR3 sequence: CASFGQGSEYTEAFF. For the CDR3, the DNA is TGCGCCAGCTTCGGACAGGGGTCTGAGTACACTGAAGCTTTCTTT.

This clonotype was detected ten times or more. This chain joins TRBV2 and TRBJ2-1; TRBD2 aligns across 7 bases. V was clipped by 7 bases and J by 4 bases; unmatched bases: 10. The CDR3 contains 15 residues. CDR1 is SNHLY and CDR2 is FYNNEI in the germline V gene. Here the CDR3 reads CASIVGLAEYNEQFF. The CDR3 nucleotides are TGTGCCAGCATAGTAGGGCTAGCGGAATACAATGAGCAGTTCTTC.

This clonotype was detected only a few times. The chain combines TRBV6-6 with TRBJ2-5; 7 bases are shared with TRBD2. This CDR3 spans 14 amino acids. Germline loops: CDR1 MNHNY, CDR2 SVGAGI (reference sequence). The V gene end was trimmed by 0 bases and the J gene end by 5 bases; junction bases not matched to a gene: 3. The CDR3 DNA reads TGTGCCAGCAGTTACTCGGGAGGGCGGGAGACCCAGTACTTC. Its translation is CASSYSGGRETQYF.